This T cell receptor beta chain was captured by sequencing in a study of T cell changes during pregnancy in multiple sclerosis (dated by TCRdb to about 2019). Regarding the study in general: The study looked at changes in the T cell repertoire across pregnancy in women with multiple sclerosis.

The CDR3 runs 18 residues from the cysteine to the phenylalanine. Solely the CDR3 DNA is kept, with 54 bases framed from the first base. The germline V gene supplies CDR1 MGHRA and CDR2 YSYEKL. V ends up 0 bases short and J 3 bases short, with an unmatched junction base count of 10. A note on this clone: This receptor's antigen is unknown. No much larger clone is present one base from it, and per-base qualities are unavailable.

The library was produced with the immunoSEQ multiplex PCR assay. Here the immuneACCESS table is served through TCRdb, limited to in-frame sequences with V and J called. Missing clones are a known gap in these copies; in checked studies unresolved V genes cover under half, and the rest lacks a known reason. Present in this sample are more than 35,000 clones, about 90% of which were seen just once. Of the sample, approximately 9% falls within the top ten clones. The sequence joins TRBV4-1 to TRBJ2-3; 9 nucleotides in the junction match TRBD2. The sample was CD8+ T cells from peripheral blood mononuclear cells, taken after pregnancy. This sequence was found in a female donor with multiple sclerosis, enrolled in a pregnancy study. The DNA sequence is as follows: TGCGCCAGCAGCCAAGATGGGCTAGCGGGAAGGGGAACAGATACGCAGTATTTT. This encodes CASSQDGLAGRGTDTQYF.